The entry below gives a single T cell receptor (beta chain) sequence along with its context. The CDR3 runs 14 residues. Trimming removed 8 bases from V and 8 bases from J, with 18 bases in between. From germline, CDR1 is KGHDR and CDR2 SFDVKD. The data are from a study of blood T cell repertoires in COVID-19. Generated by immunoSEQ multiplex PCR, the TCRdb table keeps only in-frame clones and is missing some. The sample holds roughly 220,000 clones; roughly 82% are singletons and the top ten take 1.4%. This chain uses TRBV24-1 with TRBJ2-1; D might be TRBD1 (6 bases). The sample comprised peripheral blood. The receptor's source is a woman aged 40 to 50 who had recovered from COVID-19. The CDR3 DNA follows: TGTGCCACCACCACAGGGAAAGGTCGGTATGAGCAGTTCTTC. This sequence encodes CATTTGKGRYEQFF.